The 30 T cell receptor beta chains in this list originate from one sample, sequenced in a study of Ad26.COV2.S vaccination and SARS-CoV-2 variants. Treatment here: around 19 received Ad26.COV2.S at low or high dose, single or two shots; 5 received placebo; per-sample allocation not given. Collection of the samples took place on day 63 after the first injection of vaccine or placebo. Measured with immunoSEQ multiplex PCR; TCRdb has only the in-frame clones, and not every one. The table includes hundreds of thousands of clones, approximately 86% detected once. Here the sequenced sample was peripheral blood, taken in a trial of Ad26.COV2.S vaccine versus placebo. These receptors all stem from a person between 18 and 60 years old who received the Ad26.COV2.S COVID-19 vaccine or a placebo.

V gene TRBV4-3 combines with J gene TRBJ1-2; D is uncertain. CDR1 and CDR2 from the germline V gene are LGHNA and YSLEER. This CDR3 is 15 amino acids long. The V and J ends lost 11 bases and 0 bases respectively, with 19 bases between them. The CDR3 DNA sequence: TGCGCCGAAAGAAACGGATTTTCTCCTAACTATGGCTACACCTTC. This gives the protein CAERNGFSPNYGYTF.

CDR3 protein: CASPPPGPSNSYEQYF. The CDR3 DNA follows: TGTGCCAGCCCTCCCCCTGGGCCTTCGAATTCCTACGAGCAGTACTTC. The chain carries TRBV28 and TRBJ2-7; D not certain. The germline V and J ends were trimmed by 8 bases and 1 base, with 21 bases remaining between them. The CDR3 totals 16 residues. Germline CDR1 is MDHEN and CDR2 is SYDVKM.

The chain combines TRBV5-5 with TRBJ2-2; D is undetermined. This CDR3 contains 13 residues. Looked up from germline, CDR1 is SGHKS and CDR2 is YYEKEE (reference sequence). The V gene lost 4 bases and the J gene lost 4 bases, with 8 bases spanning the gap. The CDR3 loop is CASSPEPTGELFF. Written as DNA, the CDR3 is TGTGCCAGCAGCCCTGAACCCACCGGGGAGCTGTTTTTT.

The CDR3 DNA reads as TGTGCCAGCAGGACCGGGACACGGAACACTGAAGCTTTCTTT. Its protein product is CASRTGTRNTEAFF. The chain uses TRBV6-5 and TRBJ1-1, with D possibly being TRBD1 (6 bases). The CDR3 length is 14 residues. The V and J ends lost 6 bases and 1 base respectively, with 12 bases between them. CDR1 and CDR2 from the germline V gene are MNHEY and SVGAGI.

The chain joins TRBV5-1 to TRBJ2-5; 10 bases fit TRBD1. The V gene's germline CDR1 is SGHRS and CDR2 YFSETQ. CDR3 size: 16 residues. Unmatched junction bases numbered 6, after V lost 4 bases and J lost 0 bases. The CDR3 bases are TGCGCCAGCAGCCTGACAGGGGGCCCGTACCAAGAGACCCAGTACTTC. This translates into CASSLTGGPYQETQYF.

The chain recombines TRBV28 with TRBJ1-4, with D unclear. Germline V gene data show CDR1 as MDHEN and CDR2 as SYDVKM. Trimming shortened V by 5 bases and J by 8 bases, and 18 bases separated the two germline ends. The CDR3 has 15 residues. CDR3 sequence (DNA): TGTGCCAGCAGTACCCGGGGAGGGCCTGGGGAAAAACTGTTTTTT. This gives the protein CASSTRGGPGEKLFF.

V usage is TRBV18 and J usage is TRBJ2-7; D gene ambiguous. This CDR3 contains 12 residues. The ends were cut back, 6 bases at V and 2 bases at J, with 8 bases in the middle. Germline CDR1 KGHSH, CDR2 LQKENI. Here the CDR3 DNA reads TGTGCCAGCTCCGGGCAAGCCTACGAGCAGTACTTC. Amino acid sequence: CASSGQAYEQYF.

The rearrangement uses TRBV5-1 and TRBJ2-7; TRBD1 matches 8 bases. The CDR3 consists of 14 residues. CDR1 is SGHRS, CDR2 YFSETQ, per germline. J lost 6 bases, V lost 4 bases, and 9 bases had no gene match. The CDR3 nucleotides read TGCGCCAGCAGCGCCCAGACAGGGGCTAGCGAGCAGTACTTC. Translating it yields CASSAQTGASEQYF.

CDR3 sequence: CASSGTAHASGANVLTF. In DNA, the CDR3 is TGTGCCAGCAGTGGGACAGCCCACGCCTCTGGGGCCAACGTCCTGACTTTC. The chain employs TRBV2 and TRBJ2-6; perhaps TRBD1 as D (6 bases). V was clipped by 4 bases and J by 0 bases, with 13 bases between them. Germline loops: CDR1 SNHLY, CDR2 FYNNEI. CDR3 length equals 17 residues. Supplemented by reference TRBV2 and TRBJ2-6, the full variable domain reads EPEVTQTPSHQVTQMGQEVILRCVPISNHLYFYWYRQILGQKVEFLVSFYNNEISEKSEIFDDQFSVERPDGSNFTLKIRSTKLEDSAMYFCASSGTAHASGANVLTFGAGSRLTVL.

With respect to this clone: Distinct nucleotide sequences in the sample also encode this CDR3. The chain links TRBV7-2 to TRBJ1-5; D remains ambiguous. CDR1 is SGHTA and CDR2 is FQGNSA in the germline V gene. The CDR3 length is 15 residues. V lost 0 bases to trimming and J lost 0 bases, with 6 bases between them. DNA of the CDR3: TGTGCCAGCAGCTTAGCGAGCTATAGCAATCAGCCCCAGCATTTT. Translating it yields CASSLASYSNQPQHF.

The rearrangement links TRBV29-1 to TRBJ2-2, with D tentatively TRBD2 (6 bases). CDR1 is SQVTM, CDR2 ANQGSEA, per germline. The CDR3 length is 13 residues. With 6 bases removed from V and 2 bases from J, the gap between germline ends came to 10 bases. The CDR3 nucleotides read TGCAGCGTCCGGGACTTTAACACCGGGGAGCTGTTTTTT. Translating it yields CSVRDFNTGELFF.

The chain carries TRBV28 and TRBJ1-2; no reliable D call. This CDR3 region has 14 residues. The ends were cut back, 5 bases at V and 7 bases at J, with 17 bases in the middle. CDR1 and CDR2 (germline): MDHEN, SYDVKM. In nucleotides, the CDR3 is TGTGCCAGCAGTATCCCCACTTACCCCAGTGGCTACACCTTC. It yields the protein CASSIPTYPSGYTF.

The chain links TRBV28 to TRBJ2-1; 11 bases map to TRBD2. Germline V gives CDR1 MDHEN, CDR2 SYDVKM. Unmatched junction bases numbered 3, after V lost 2 bases and J lost 0 bases. The CDR3 sequence is 17 residues long. In DNA, the CDR3 is TGTGCCAGCAGTTTAAAAGGACTAGCGGGCTCCTACAATGAGCAGTTCTTC. Translating it yields CASSLKGLAGSYNEQFF.

The chain carries TRBV4-1 and TRBJ1-6, with D perhaps TRBD1 (5 bases). The V and J ends lost 4 bases and 7 bases respectively, with 17 bases between them. The CDR3 is 16 amino acids. Germline loops: CDR1 MGHRA, CDR2 YSYEKL. The CDR3 DNA sequence: TGCGCCAGCAGCCGAACCACCGGGGCGGGAAATTCACCCCTCCACTTT. Translated, it gives CASSRTTGAGNSPLHF.

This clone has only a few counts. The gene calls are TRBV27 and TRBJ2-7; 8 nucleotides align to TRBD2. CDR3 length: 15 amino acids. V was clipped by 0 bases and J by 4 bases; unmatched bases: 5. Germline CDR1 MNHEY, CDR2 SMNVEV (reference sequence). The DNA of the CDR3 is TGTGCCAGCAGTTTATCAAGCGGGAGCGAGTACGAGCAGTACTTC. It yields the protein CASSLSSGSEYEQYF.

J is TRBJ1-1 and V is TRBV10-3; TRBD1 is a possible D gene (6 bases). This CDR3 contains 14 residues. In germline, CDR1 is ENHRY, CDR2 SYGVKD. Trimming cost V 6 bases and J 3 bases, with 14 bases left between them. This chain's CDR3 is CAIRQGPTDTEAFF. The CDR3 nucleotides are TGTGCCATCAGACAGGGCCCCACGGACACTGAAGCTTTCTTT.

The chain uses TRBV14 and TRBJ1-6; TRBD1 matches at 8 bases. Germline V gives CDR1 SGHDN, CDR2 FVKESK. CDR3 length: 16 residues. With 4 bases clipped from V and 6 bases from J, the junction kept 8 bases outside the gene matches. The CDR3 sequence is CASSLGQESINSPLHF. In DNA form, the CDR3 reads TGTGCCAGCAGCCTGGGACAGGAATCGATTAATTCACCCCTCCACTTT.

The V gene is TRBV7-9, the J gene TRBJ1-2; TRBD1 is a possible D gene (6 bases). Trimming shortened V by 0 bases and J by 7 bases, and 18 bases separated the two germline ends. Germline V gene sequence: CDR1 SEHNR, CDR2 FQNEAQ (reference sequence). This CDR3 is 16 amino acids long. Here the CDR3 DNA reads TGTGCCAGCAGCTTAGCCCCCAGGGGTGTATTAGGTGGCTACACCTTC. This codes for CASSLAPRGVLGGYTF.

The genes are TRBV11-1 and TRBJ2-5, with D perhaps given as TRBD1 or TRBD2 (5 bases each). Trimming took 1 base from V and 2 from J, leaving 11 bases between them. Germline V gene lookup returns CDR1 SGHAT and CDR2 FQDESV (reference sequence). This CDR3 has 15 residues. CDR3 protein: CASSLVGTKQETQYF. The CDR3, as DNA: TGTGCCAGCAGCTTAGTAGGGACGAAACAAGAGACCCAGTACTTC.

The chain is built from TRBV7-8 and TRBJ2-7; 7 bases map to TRBD1. The germline V gene encodes CDR1 SGHVS and CDR2 FQNEAQ. The trim removed 3 bases at V and 5 bases at J, leaving 7 bases unmatched. This CDR3 is 14 amino acids long. DNA of the CDR3: TGTGCCAGCAGCTTCCGACAGGGAGCTGACGAGCAGTACTTC. Translated: CASSFRQGADEQYF.

This clone turned up a few times. DNA of the CDR3: TGTGCCAGCAGTTCGGGACTAGCGGGAGGGCCGTCCTACAATGAGCAGTTCTTC. This sequence encodes CASSSGLAGGPSYNEQFF. The rearrangement joins TRBV27 to TRBJ2-1, with 16 bases identical to TRBD2. The germline V gene encodes CDR1 MNHEY and CDR2 SMNVEV (reference sequence). This CDR3 is 18 amino acids long. V lost 4 bases, J lost 1 base, and 4 bases stayed unmatched.

This clone was seen a few times. The chain carries TRBV25-1 and TRBJ1-1; 9 bases agree with TRBD1. V lost 5 bases to trimming and J lost 5 bases; unmatched junction nucleotides: 3. The CDR3 totals 13 residues. CDR1 and CDR2 from the germline V gene are MGHDK and SYGVNS. The CDR3 DNA reads TGTGCCAGCAGTCGACAGGGGGTTACTGAAGCTTTCTTT. Protein product: CASSRQGVTEAFF.

The chain links TRBV3-1 (or the pseudogene TRBV3-2) to TRBJ1-1; 7 nucleotides match TRBD1. The CDR3 is 17 amino acids. Germline V CDR1 and CDR2: LGHDT, YNNKEL (reference sequence). V shed 0 bases and J 8 bases; nucleotides not matched to a gene: 15. As DNA, the CDR3 is TGTGCCAGCAGCCAAGATCCGTCATTATTAGGGGGCACAGAAGCTTTCTTT. As protein: CASSQDPSLLGGTEAFF.

This chain links TRBV24-1 with TRBJ2-1, with 12 bases aligning to TRBD1. This CDR3 comprises 16 residues. CDR1 KGHDR and CDR2 SFDVKD come from the germline V gene. V shed 3 bases, J shed 6 bases, and the junction held 5 bases outside the gene matches. In nucleotides, the CDR3 is TGTGCCACCAGTGATCCGGGACAGGGGGCTACCAATGAGCAGTTCTTC. As protein: CATSDPGQGATNEQFF.

This clone has a single count. The chain couples TRBV14 to TRBJ2-7; a possible D gene is TRBD2 (6 bases). In germline, CDR1 is SGHDN, CDR2 FVKESK. V was clipped by 2 bases and J by 1 base, with 27 bases between them. The length of the CDR3 is 20 residues. The CDR3 region has the DNA TGTGCCAGCAGCCAATGGACCGTTAGATCCCTAGCGTCCGCTTCCTACGAGCAGTACTTC. It codes for CASSQWTVRSLASASYEQYF.

The chain carries TRBV28 and TRBJ2-6, with 7 bases lining up with TRBD2. The ends lost 1 base at V and 3 bases at J; junction bases unmatched: 3. Germline V gives CDR1 MDHEN, CDR2 SYDVKM. The CDR3 is made up of 16 amino acids. For the CDR3, the DNA is TGTGCCAGCAGTTTATTGGGAGGGAATGGGGCCAACGTCCTGACTTTC. It is translated as CASSLLGGNGANVLTF.

This chain connects TRBV6-5 to TRBJ1-3; D not resolved. Per germline, CDR1 MNHEY and CDR2 SVGAGI. The CDR3 has 15 residues. CDR3 DNA: TGTGCGCACGCGGAAAGGGAAGTCCCTGGAAACACCATATATTTT. It translates to CAHAEREVPGNTIYF.

This chain links TRBV5-1 with TRBJ2-1, with 10 nucleotides matching TRBD1. Germline CDR1 and CDR2: SGHRS and YFSETQ. This CDR3 has 16 residues. The trim removed 0 bases at V and 4 bases at J, leaving 4 bases unmatched. The CDR3 protein is CASSLVGTGAYNEQFF. The CDR3 DNA is TGCGCCAGCAGCTTGGTTGGGACAGGGGCATACAATGAGCAGTTCTTC. Full variable domain (rest looked up from reference TRBV5-1 and TRBJ2-1): KAGVTQTPRYLIKTRGQQVTLSCSPISGHRSVSWYQQTPGQGLQFLFEYFSETQRNKGNFPGRFSGRQFSNSRSEMNVSTLELGDSALYLCASSLVGTGAYNEQFFGPGTRLTVL.

This clone was counted once. J is TRBJ2-7 and V is TRBV6-5; weak D call: TRBD2 (5 bases). Per germline, CDR1 MNHEY and CDR2 SVGAGI. The CDR3 is 15 residues long. The V end lost 6 bases, the J end lost 0 bases, and 15 bases lay between the germline ends. The CDR3 nucleotides read TGTGCCAGCAGCCGGACTTTCTTAGCCTCCTACGAGCAGTACTTC. It is translated as CASSRTFLASYEQYF.

V gene TRBV5-1 combines with J gene TRBJ2-2, with TRBD2 identical over 9 bases. Germline CDR1 is SGHRS and CDR2 is YFSETQ. The ends lost 4 bases at V and 6 bases at J; junction bases unmatched: 7. This CDR3 is 15 amino acids long. CDR3 amino acids: CASSGSGSGAGELFF. CDR3 nucleotides: TGCGCCAGCAGCGGTAGCGGGAGCGGAGCCGGGGAGCTGTTTTTT.